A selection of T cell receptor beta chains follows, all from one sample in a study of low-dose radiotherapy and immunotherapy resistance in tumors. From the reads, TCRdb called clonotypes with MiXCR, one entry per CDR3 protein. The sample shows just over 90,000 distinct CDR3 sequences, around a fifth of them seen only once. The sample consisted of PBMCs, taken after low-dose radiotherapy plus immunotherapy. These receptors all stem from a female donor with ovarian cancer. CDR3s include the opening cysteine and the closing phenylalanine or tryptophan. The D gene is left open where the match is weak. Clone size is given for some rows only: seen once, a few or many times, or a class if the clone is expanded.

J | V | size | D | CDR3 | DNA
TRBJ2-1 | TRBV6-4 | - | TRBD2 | CASSASGGPNEQFF | TGTGCCAGCAGTGCTAGCGGGGGGCCGAATGAGCAGTTCTTC
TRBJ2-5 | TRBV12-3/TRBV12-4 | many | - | CASSFRETYQETQYF | TGTGCCAGCAGTTTCAGGGAGACGTACCAAGAGACCCAGTACTTC
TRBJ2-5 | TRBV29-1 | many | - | CSVCDHMGRETQYF | TGCAGCGTCTGCGATCACATGGGACGAGAGACCCAGTACTTC
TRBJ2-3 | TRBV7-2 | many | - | CASSLGGKDTQYF | TGTGCCAGCAGCTTAGGGGGGAAAGATACGCAGTATTTT
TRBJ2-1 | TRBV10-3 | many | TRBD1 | CAISVRDRGSDEQFF | TGTGCCATCAGTGTCCGGGACAGGGGGAGCGATGAGCAGTTCTTC
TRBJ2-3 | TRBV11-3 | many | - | CASSLDGRADTQYF | TGTGCCAGCAGCTTAGACGGAAGGGCAGATACGCAGTATTTT
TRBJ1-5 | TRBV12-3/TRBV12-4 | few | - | CASSPQGGYSNQPQHF | TGTGCCAGCAGTCCCCAGGGAGGTTATAGCAATCAGCCCCAGCATTTT
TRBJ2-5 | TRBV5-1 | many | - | CASSSPLGGTETQYF | TGCGCCAGCAGCTCCCCACTAGGGGGGACGGAGACCCAGTACTTC
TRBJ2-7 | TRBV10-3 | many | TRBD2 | CATRNSGEKDYEQYF | TGTGCCACCCGGAATAGCGGGGAAAAGGACTACGAGCAGTACTTC
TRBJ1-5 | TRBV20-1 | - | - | CSASRGPNQPQHF | TGCAGTGCATCCCGGGGTCCCAATCAGCCCCAGCATTTT
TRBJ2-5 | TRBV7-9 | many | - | CASSLDGRIGETQYF | TGTGCCAGCAGCTTAGATGGCAGGATCGGGGAGACCCAGTACTTC
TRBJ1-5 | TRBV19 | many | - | CASSIPGRSQPQHF | TGTGCCAGTAGTATCCCAGGGAGGAGTCAGCCCCAGCATTTT
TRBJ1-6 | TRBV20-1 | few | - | CSAPGWMGPTFGSYNSPLHF | TGCAGTGCCCCGGGGTGGATGGGTCCCACATTTGGCTCCTATAATTCACCCCTCCACTTT
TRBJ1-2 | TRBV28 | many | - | CASIKGGNYGYTF | TGTGCCAGCATTAAGGGTGGAAACTATGGCTACACCTTC
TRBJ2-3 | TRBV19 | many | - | CASSMRDTDTQYF | TGTGCCAGTAGTATGCGGGATACAGATACGCAGTATTTT
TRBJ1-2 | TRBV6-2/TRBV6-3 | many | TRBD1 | CASSEQGQGPTYGYTF | TGTGCCAGCAGTGAACAAGGACAGGGTCCCACCTATGGCTACACCTTC
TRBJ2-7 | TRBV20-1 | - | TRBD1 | CSASGDSHYEQYF | TGCAGTGCTAGTGGGGACAGCCACTACGAGCAGTACTTC
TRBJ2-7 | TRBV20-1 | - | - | CSAPLGGSSYEQYF | TGCAGTGCCCCCCTCGGAGGGAGCTCCTACGAGCAGTACTTC
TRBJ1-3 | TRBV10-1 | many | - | CASSEARAGFGNTIYF | TGCGCCAGCAGTGAGGCCCGGGCCGGGTTTGGAAACACCATATATTTT
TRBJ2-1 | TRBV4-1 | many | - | CASSQDSGESYNEQFF | TGCGCCAGCAGCCAAGATTCAGGGGAGTCCTACAATGAGCAGTTCTTC
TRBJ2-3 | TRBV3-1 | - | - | CASSPQGGTDTQYF | TGTGCCAGCAGTCCCCAAGGGGGCACAGATACGCAGTATTTT
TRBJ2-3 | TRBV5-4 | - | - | CASSRGPGTDTQYF | TGTGCCAGCAGCCGCGGCCCTGGCACAGATACGCAGTATTTT
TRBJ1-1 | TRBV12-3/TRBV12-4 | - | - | CASSPSSNTEAFF | TGTGCCAGCAGTCCGAGCTCGAACACTGAAGCTTTCTTT
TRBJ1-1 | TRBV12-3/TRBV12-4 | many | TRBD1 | CASSQSRGRNTEAFF | TGTGCCAGCAGTCAAAGCAGGGGGAGGAACACTGAAGCTTTCTTT
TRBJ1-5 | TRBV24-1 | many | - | CATGLLGQVQNQPQHF | TGTGCCACCGGCTTGTTGGGTCAAGTCCAAAATCAGCCCCAGCATTTT
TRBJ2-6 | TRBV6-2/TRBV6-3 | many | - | CASSYRGPGANVLTF | TGTGCCAGCAGTTACCGGGGTCCCGGGGCCAACGTCCTGACTTTC
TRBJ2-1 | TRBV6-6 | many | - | CASSRTIGNEQFF | TGTGCCAGCAGCAGGACCATCGGCAATGAGCAGTTCTTC
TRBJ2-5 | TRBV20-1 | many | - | CSARGGGQQETQYF | TGCAGTGCTAGGGGAGGTGGCCAGCAAGAGACCCAGTACTTC
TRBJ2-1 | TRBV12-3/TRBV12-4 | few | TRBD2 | CASSPPAGGTYNEQFF | TGTGCCAGCAGTCCTCCAGCGGGAGGGACCTACAATGAGCAGTTCTTC
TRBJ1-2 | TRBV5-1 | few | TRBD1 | CASSIPGTGFGGYTF | TGCGCCAGCAGCATCCCCGGGACAGGGTTTGGAGGCTACACCTTC
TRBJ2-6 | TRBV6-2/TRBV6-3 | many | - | CASTYLGAFGANVLTF | TGTGCCAGCACCTACCTTGGGGCCTTTGGGGCCAACGTCCTGACTTTC
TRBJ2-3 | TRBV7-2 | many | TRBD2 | CASSLGAGGETQYF | TGTGCCAGCAGCTTAGGAGCGGGGGGGGAAACGCAGTATTTT
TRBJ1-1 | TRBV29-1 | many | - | CSVDGRGTGAEAFF | TGCAGCGTTGACGGAAGGGGTACGGGGGCTGAAGCTTTCTTT
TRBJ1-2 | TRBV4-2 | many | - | CASSQDPRIHYGYTF | TGTGCCAGCAGCCAAGACCCACGGATTCACTATGGCTACACCTTC
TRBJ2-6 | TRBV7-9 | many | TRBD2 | CASGQAGRISGANVLTF | TGTGCCAGCGGCCAAGCGGGAAGAATTTCTGGGGCCAACGTCCTGACTTTC
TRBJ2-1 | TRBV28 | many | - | CASTIGGTPNEQFF | TGTGCCAGCACCATAGGGGGGACCCCGAATGAGCAGTTCTTC
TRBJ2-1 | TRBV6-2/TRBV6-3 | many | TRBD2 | CASTESGIGYEQFF | TGTGCCAGCACCGAGAGCGGGATAGGCTATGAGCAGTTCTTC